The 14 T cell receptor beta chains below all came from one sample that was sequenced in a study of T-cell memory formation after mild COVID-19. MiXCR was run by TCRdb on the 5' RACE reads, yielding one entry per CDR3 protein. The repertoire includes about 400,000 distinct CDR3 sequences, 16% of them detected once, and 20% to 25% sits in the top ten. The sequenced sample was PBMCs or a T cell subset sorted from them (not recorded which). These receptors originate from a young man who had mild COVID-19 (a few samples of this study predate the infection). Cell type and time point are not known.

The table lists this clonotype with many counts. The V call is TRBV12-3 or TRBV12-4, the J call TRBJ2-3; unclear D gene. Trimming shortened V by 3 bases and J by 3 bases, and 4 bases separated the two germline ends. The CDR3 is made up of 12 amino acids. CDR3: CASSLQTDTQYF. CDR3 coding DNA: TGTGCCAGCAGTTTGCAGACAGATACGCAGTATTTT.

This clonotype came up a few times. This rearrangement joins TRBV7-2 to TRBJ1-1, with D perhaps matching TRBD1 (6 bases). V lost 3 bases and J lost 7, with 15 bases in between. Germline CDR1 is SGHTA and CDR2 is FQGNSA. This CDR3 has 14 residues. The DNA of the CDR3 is TGTGCCAGCAGCTTCTCGGGGGGCAGCGGTGAAGCTTTCTTT. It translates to CASSFSGGSGEAFF. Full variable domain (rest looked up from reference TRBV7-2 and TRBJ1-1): GAGVSQSPSNKVTEKGKDVELRCDPISGHTALYWYRQSLGQGLEFLIYFQGNSAPDKSGLPSDRFSAERTGGSVSTLTIQRTQQEDSAVYLCASSFSGGSGEAFFGQGTRLTVV.

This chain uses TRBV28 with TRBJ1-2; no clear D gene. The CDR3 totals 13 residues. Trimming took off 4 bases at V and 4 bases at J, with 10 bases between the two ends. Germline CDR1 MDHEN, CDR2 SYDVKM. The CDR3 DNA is TGTGCCAGCAGTTCAAGACCCCCCTATGGCTACACCTTC. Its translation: CASSSRPPYGYTF.

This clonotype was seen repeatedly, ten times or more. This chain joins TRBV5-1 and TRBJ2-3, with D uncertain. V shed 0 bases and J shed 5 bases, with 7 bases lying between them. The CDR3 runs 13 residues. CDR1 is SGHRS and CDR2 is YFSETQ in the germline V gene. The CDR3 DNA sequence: TGCGCCAGCAGCTTGGAGGGTCAAGATACGCAGTATTTT. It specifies CASSLEGQDTQYF.

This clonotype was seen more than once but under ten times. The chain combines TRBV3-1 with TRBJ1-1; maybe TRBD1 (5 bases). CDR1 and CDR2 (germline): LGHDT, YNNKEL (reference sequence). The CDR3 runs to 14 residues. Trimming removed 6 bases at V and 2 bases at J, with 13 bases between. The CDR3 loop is CASSFGHFNTEAFF. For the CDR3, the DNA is TGTGCCAGCAGTTTCGGACATTTTAACACTGAAGCTTTCTTT.

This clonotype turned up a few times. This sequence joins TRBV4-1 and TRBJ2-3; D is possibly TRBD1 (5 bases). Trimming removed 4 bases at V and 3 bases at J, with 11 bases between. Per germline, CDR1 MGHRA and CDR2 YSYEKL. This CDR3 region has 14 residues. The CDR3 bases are TGCGCCAGCAGCCCGCCCGACAGAACAGATACGCAGTATTTT. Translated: CASSPPDRTDTQYF.

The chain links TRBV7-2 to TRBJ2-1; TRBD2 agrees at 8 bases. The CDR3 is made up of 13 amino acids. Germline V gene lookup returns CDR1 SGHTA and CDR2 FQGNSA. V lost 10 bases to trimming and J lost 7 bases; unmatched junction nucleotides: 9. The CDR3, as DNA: TGTGCCACCGGGGGGGGCCCGGCAAATGAGCAGTTCTTC. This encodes CATGGGPANEQFF. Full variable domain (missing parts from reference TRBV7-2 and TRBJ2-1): GAGVSQSPSNKVTEKGKDVELRCDPISGHTALYWYRQSLGQGLEFLIYFQGNSAPDKSGLPSDRFSAERTGGSVSTLTIQRTQQEDSAVYLCATGGGPANEQFFGPGTRLTVL.

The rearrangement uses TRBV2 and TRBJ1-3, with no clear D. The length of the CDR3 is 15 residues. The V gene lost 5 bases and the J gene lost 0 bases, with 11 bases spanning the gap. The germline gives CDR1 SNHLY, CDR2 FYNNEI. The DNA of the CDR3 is TGTGCCAGCAGTCTTACAGATTTCTCTGGAAACACCATATATTTT. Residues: CASSLTDFSGNTIYF.

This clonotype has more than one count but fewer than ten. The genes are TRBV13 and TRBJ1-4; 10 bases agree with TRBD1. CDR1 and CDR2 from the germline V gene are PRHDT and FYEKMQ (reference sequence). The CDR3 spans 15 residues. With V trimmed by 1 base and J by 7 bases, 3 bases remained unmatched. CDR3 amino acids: CASSLAGTGAEKLFF. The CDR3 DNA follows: TGTGCCAGCAGCTTAGCCGGGACAGGGGCTGAAAAACTGTTTTTT.

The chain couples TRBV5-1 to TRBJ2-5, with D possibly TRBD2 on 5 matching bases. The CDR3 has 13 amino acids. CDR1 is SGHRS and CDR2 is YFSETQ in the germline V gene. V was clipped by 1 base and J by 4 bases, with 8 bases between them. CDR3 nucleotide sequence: TGCGCCAGCAGCTTGATGAGGGTAGAGACCCAGTACTTC. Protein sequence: CASSLMRVETQYF.

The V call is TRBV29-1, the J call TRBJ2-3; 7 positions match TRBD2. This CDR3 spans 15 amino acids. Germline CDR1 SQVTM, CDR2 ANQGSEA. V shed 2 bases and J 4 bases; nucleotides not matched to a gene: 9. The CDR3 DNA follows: TGCAGCGTTGAAACATGGGGCGGGGGTGCAGATACGCAGTATTTT. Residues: CSVETWGGGADTQYF.

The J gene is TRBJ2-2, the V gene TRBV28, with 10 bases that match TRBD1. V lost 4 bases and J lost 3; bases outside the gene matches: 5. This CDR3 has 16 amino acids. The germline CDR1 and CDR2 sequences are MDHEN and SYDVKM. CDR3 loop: CASSSGQGVDTGELFF. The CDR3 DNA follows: TGTGCCAGCAGTTCCGGACAGGGGGTAGACACCGGGGAGCTGTTTTTT.

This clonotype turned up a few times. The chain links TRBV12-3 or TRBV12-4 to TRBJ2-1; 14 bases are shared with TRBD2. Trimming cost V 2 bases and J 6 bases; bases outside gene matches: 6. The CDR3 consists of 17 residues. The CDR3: CASSLRAGTSGGNEQFF. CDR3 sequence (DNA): TGTGCCAGCAGTTTAAGGGCCGGGACTAGCGGGGGCAATGAGCAGTTCTTC.

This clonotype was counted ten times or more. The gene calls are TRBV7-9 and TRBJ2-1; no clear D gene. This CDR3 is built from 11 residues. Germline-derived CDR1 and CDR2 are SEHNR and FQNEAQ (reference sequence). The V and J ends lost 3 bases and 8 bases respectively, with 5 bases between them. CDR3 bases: TGTGCCAGCAGCTTGGTCCATGAGCAGTTCTTC. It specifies CASSLVHEQFF.